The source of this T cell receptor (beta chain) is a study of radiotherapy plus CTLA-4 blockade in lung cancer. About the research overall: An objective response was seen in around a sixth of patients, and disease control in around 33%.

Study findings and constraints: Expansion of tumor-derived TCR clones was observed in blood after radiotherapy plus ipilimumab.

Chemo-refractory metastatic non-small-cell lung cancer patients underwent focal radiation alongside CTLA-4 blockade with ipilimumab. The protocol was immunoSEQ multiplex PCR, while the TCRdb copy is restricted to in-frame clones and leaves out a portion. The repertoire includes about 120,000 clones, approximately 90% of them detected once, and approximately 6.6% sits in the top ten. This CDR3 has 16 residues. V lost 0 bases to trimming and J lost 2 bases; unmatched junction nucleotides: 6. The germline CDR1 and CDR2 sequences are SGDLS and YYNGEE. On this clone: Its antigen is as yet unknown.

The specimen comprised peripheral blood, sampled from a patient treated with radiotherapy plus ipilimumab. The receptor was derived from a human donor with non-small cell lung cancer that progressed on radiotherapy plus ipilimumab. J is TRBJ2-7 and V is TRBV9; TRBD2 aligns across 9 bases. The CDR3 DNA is TGTGCCAGCAGCGTAGGGCCAGCGGGAGGAACCTACGAGCAGTACTTC. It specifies CASSVGPAGGTYEQYF.